Presented here are 24 T cell receptor beta chains from one specimen sequenced in a study of CD8 T cells in Susac syndrome. Reverse transcription of about 0.45 to 1 ug RNA was performed with random hexamers. TCRdb independently ran MiXCR on the immunoSEQ multiplex PCR reads; one entry per CDR3 protein. The sample has under 200,000 distinct CDR3 sequences, around nine tenths seen once. Sequencing was done on a sample of CD4+ T cells from PBMCs. The receptors were sampled from a human donor with Susac syndrome.

The chain recombines TRBV5-4 with TRBJ2-1, with TRBD1 identical over 10 bases. The CDR3 is 16 amino acids. Germline V CDR1 and CDR2: SGHNT, YYREEE (reference sequence). After removal of 4 bases from V and 3 bases from J, the junction contained 7 bases not matched to a gene. The DNA for the CDR3 is TGTGCCAGCAGCGTTTCCGGGACAGGGGTCTACAATGAGCAGTTCTTC. As protein: CASSVSGTGVYNEQFF.

V and J are TRBV29-1 and TRBJ1-3, with TRBD1 identical over 8 bases. The CDR3 has 12 residues. Looked up from germline, CDR1 is SQVTM and CDR2 is ANQGSEA. The ends lost 4 bases at V and 7 bases at J; junction bases unmatched: 3. In nucleotides, the CDR3 is TGCAGCGTTGGGGACAGGTCGAACACCATATATTTT. It encodes CSVGDRSNTIYF.

The chain is built from TRBV5-6 and TRBJ2-5, with 10 bases that match TRBD2. The CDR3 length is 18 residues. The J segment lost 5 bases and the V segment lost 0 bases, leaving 13 bases of the junction unmatched. Germline V gene sequence: CDR1 SGHDT, CDR2 YYEEEE. As DNA, the CDR3 is TGTGCCAGCAGCTTGGAACGAGCGGGAGGGCCGGTTGAGGAGACCCAGTACTTC. This gives the protein CASSLERAGGPVEETQYF.

This chain joins TRBV19 and TRBJ1-2; 10 bases align to TRBD1. CDR1 and CDR2 (germline): LNHDA, SQIVND (reference sequence). The CDR3 totals 13 residues. CDR3 in amino acids: CATTGTGEYGYTF. The CDR3 DNA reads TGTGCTACAACCGGGACAGGGGAGTATGGCTACACCTTC. Combining the CDR3 with reference TRBV19 and TRBJ1-2 gives the whole variable domain DGGITQSPKYLFRKEGQNVTLSCEQNLNHDAMYWYRQDPGQGLRLIYYSQIVNDFQKGDIAEGYSVSREKKESFPLTVTSAQKNPTAFYLCATTGTGEYGYTFGSGTRLTVV.

This rearrangement joins TRBV5-1 to TRBJ2-4, with 11 bases matching TRBD2. The CDR3 runs 15 residues. Losses at the gene ends were 3 bases for V and 6 bases for J; bases not matched to a gene: 5. Germline assignment: CDR1 SGHRS and CDR2 YFSETQ. This chain's CDR3 is CASSSSGRSGNIQYF. The CDR3, as DNA: TGCGCCAGCAGCTCTAGCGGGAGGTCGGGAAACATTCAGTACTTC.

This sequence joins TRBV14 and TRBJ2-7, with D perhaps TRBD1 or TRBD2 (5 bases each). V shed 5 bases and J shed 2 bases, with 31 bases lying between them. The germline V gene encodes CDR1 SGHDN and CDR2 FVKESK. The CDR3 spans 20 residues. Written as DNA, the CDR3 is TGTGCCAGCAGCGGAGAGCGCACGGCAAAACCCCCCGAGGGGCCCTACGAGCAGTACTTC. Residues: CASSGERTAKPPEGPYEQYF.

The chain is built from TRBV9 and TRBJ2-5; D is unclear. This CDR3 region has 13 residues. V was pared by 0 bases and J by 2 bases, with 5 bases between. CDR1 is SGDLS, CDR2 YYNGEE, per germline. The CDR3 region has the DNA TGTGCCAGCAGCGTAGGGACGCAAGAGACCCAGTACTTC. Protein: CASSVGTQETQYF.

The chain has TRBV11-2 and TRBJ2-5; 10 bases match TRBD1. Germline CDR1 and CDR2: SGHAT and FQNNGV. The junction had 1 base not matched to a gene; V was cut back by 1 base and J by 5 bases. CDR3 length: 14 amino acids. CDR3 protein: CASSLAGQGETQYF. The CDR3 DNA follows: TGTGCCAGCAGCTTAGCGGGACAGGGGGAGACCCAGTACTTC.

The J gene is TRBJ2-3, the V gene TRBV7-3; D remains unclear. The CDR3 spans 14 residues. CDR1 is SGHTA and CDR2 is FQGTGA in the germline V gene. The V end was cut by 5 bases, the J end by 3 bases, with 12 bases between. CDR3 sequence (DNA): TGTGCCAGCAGCCGGGCTTTTGCGACAGATACGCAGTATTTT. Amino acids: CASSRAFATDTQYF.

This chain links TRBV5-8 with TRBJ1-1; D possibly corresponds to TRBD1 (5 bases). The CDR3 has 16 amino acids. Trimming shortened V by 0 bases and J by 4 bases, and 16 bases separated the two germline ends. The germline V gene has CDR1 SGHTS and CDR2 YDEGEE. In DNA form, the CDR3 reads TGTGCCAGCAGCTTGGCCCTCGTCAGGGCGGGCACTGAAGCTTTCTTT. Residues: CASSLALVRAGTEAFF. Full variable domain (rest looked up from reference TRBV5-8 and TRBJ1-1): EAGVTQSPTHLIKTRGQQATLRCSPISGHTSVYWYQQALGLGLQFLLWYDEGEERNRGNFPPRFSGRQFPNYSSELNVNALELEDSALYLCASSLALVRAGTEAFFGQGTRLTVV.

V is TRBV4-1 and J is TRBJ2-7; 11 bases are a match to TRBD2. Germline-derived CDR1 and CDR2 are MGHRA and YSYEKL. The ends lost 3 bases at V and 1 base at J; junction bases unmatched: 8. This CDR3 spans 17 amino acids. CDR3 coding DNA: TGCGCCAGCAGCCACGGACGTGGGACTAGCGGATCCTACGAGCAGTACTTC. Translated: CASSHGRGTSGSYEQYF.

The chain employs TRBV7-2 and TRBJ2-1; TRBD2 aligns across 14 bases. Germline CDR1 is SGHTA and CDR2 is FQGNSA. After removal of 5 bases from V and 8 bases from J, the junction contained 5 bases not matched to a gene. The CDR3 sequence is 15 residues long. The CDR3, as DNA: TGTGCCAGCAGCCTGGGACTAGCGGGAGTCTATGAGCAGTTCTTC. Residues: CASSLGLAGVYEQFF.

Worth noting for this clonotype: Mismatch with germline at one junction end may stem from a read error. The genes are TRBV5-1 and TRBJ1-4; 7 bases match TRBD1. The CDR3 is 18 residues long. Germline V gene lookup returns CDR1 SGHRS and CDR2 YFSETQ. The CDR3 sequence is CASSEGQDSTRTYEKLFF. The DNA of the CDR3 is TGCGCCAGCAGTGAAGGACAGGACTCGACGAGAACTTATGAAAAACTGTTTTTT.

V usage is TRBV3-1 and J usage is TRBJ2-7, with TRBD2 matching 10 bases. Germline trimming cut 0 bases from V and 2 bases from J; bases unmatched to any gene: 4. The CDR3 is made up of 16 amino acids. Germline V lookup: CDR1 LGHDT, CDR2 YNNKEL (reference sequence). DNA of the CDR3: TGTGCCAGCAGCCAAGACTTAGCGGGAGGAACCTACGAGCAGTACTTC. Translated: CASSQDLAGGTYEQYF.

The rearrangement joins TRBV5-1 to TRBJ2-3; D uncertain. V gave up 2 bases and J gave up 2 bases, with 12 bases separating them. This CDR3 has 15 residues. The germline CDR1 and CDR2 sequences are SGHRS and YFSETQ. The CDR3 DNA follows: TGCGCCAGCAGCTTTTTGGGGTTTCCCACAGATACGCAGTATTTT. Residues: CASSFLGFPTDTQYF.

The V call is TRBV7-3, the J call TRBJ1-2; possibly TRBD1 for D (6 bases). CDR1 and CDR2 from the germline V gene are SGHTA and FQGTGA. The CDR3 is made up of 14 amino acids. V lost 5 bases and J 4 bases, leaving 14 bases between the germline ends. The CDR3 region has the DNA TGTGCCAGCAGCCCCCGGGGGGGCAGCTATGGCTACACCTTC. Protein sequence: CASSPRGGSYGYTF. The full variable domain, completed using reference TRBV7-3 and TRBJ1-2, is GAGVSQTPSNKVTEKGKYVELRCDPISGHTALYWYRQSLGQGPEFLIYFQGTGAADDSGLPNDRFFAVRPEGSVSTLKIQRTERGDSAVYLCASSPRGGSYGYTFGSGTRLTVV.

The chain couples TRBV19 to TRBJ2-7; 14 bases fit TRBD2. The CDR3 is 13 residues long. The J segment lost 9 bases and the V segment lost 5 bases, leaving 3 bases of the junction unmatched. Germline lookup yields CDR1 LNHDA and CDR2 SQIVND (reference sequence). CDR3 amino acids: CASSLGLAGVQYF. CDR3 nucleotide sequence: TGTGCCAGTAGTCTGGGACTAGCGGGAGTGCAGTACTTC.

The chain combines TRBV5-6 with TRBJ1-2; maybe TRBD1 (5 bases). Germline assignment: CDR1 SGHDT and CDR2 YYEEEE. Trimming shortened V by 0 bases and J by 8 bases, and 11 bases separated the two germline ends. The CDR3 extends over 13 amino acids. The CDR3 sequence: CASSLAQRDGYTF. The CDR3 DNA is TGTGCCAGCAGCTTGGCTCAAAGGGACGGCTACACCTTC.

The chain couples TRBV14 to TRBJ2-1, with a weak D call TRBD2 (6 bases). The CDR3 is 18 residues long. From germline, CDR1 is SGHDN and CDR2 FVKESK. V lost 2 bases, J lost 8 bases, and 25 bases lay in between. CDR3 protein: CASSQFSGRESSKYEQFF. DNA of the CDR3: TGTGCCAGCAGCCAATTTTCTGGTCGGGAGTCGAGCAAGTATGAGCAGTTCTTC.

The chain joins TRBV12-3 or TRBV12-4 to TRBJ2-1; D perhaps matches TRBD2 (5 bases). The CDR3 totals 11 residues. V lost 4 bases, J lost 8 bases, and 6 bases lay in between. This CDR3 is CASSSGDEQFF. CDR3 DNA sequence: TGTGCCAGCAGTTCCGGGGATGAGCAGTTCTTC.

The genes are TRBV18 and TRBJ1-1, with D perhaps TRBD1 (6 bases). Trimming left V 2 bases short and J 4 bases short, with 20 bases between. The CDR3 is 17 amino acids. CDR1 and CDR2 (germline): KGHSH, LQKENI. CDR3 sequence (DNA): TGTGCCAGCTCACCATATATGGGGGGCTCAAGGGCCACTGAAGCTTTCTTT. Translation gives CASSPYMGGSRATEAFF.

V gene TRBV5-1 combines with J gene TRBJ1-2, with 8 bases matching TRBD1. This CDR3 is 13 amino acids long. Germline-derived CDR1 and CDR2 are SGHRS and YFSETQ. V was pared by 2 bases and J by 8 bases, with 5 bases of the junction left unmatched. The CDR3 DNA is TGCGCCAGCAGCTTCCAGGGGGCGCGGGGCTACACCTTC. Translated: CASSFQGARGYTF.

V is TRBV30 and J is TRBJ1-5; tentatively, D is TRBD1 (5 bases). Germline values: CDR1 GTSNPN, CDR2 SVGIG (reference sequence). The CDR3 has 13 amino acids. Trimming took 0 bases from V and 6 from J, leaving 9 bases between them. CDR3 nucleotides: TGTGCCTGGAGTGTTTCAGGGTCTCAGCCCCAGCATTTT. Amino acids: CAWSVSGSQPQHF.

V usage is TRBV12-3 or TRBV12-4 and J usage is TRBJ2-1, with a possible D match to TRBD1 (6 bases). There are 15 residues in the CDR3. The V end lost 7 bases, the J end lost 4 bases, and 17 bases lay between the germline ends. As DNA, the CDR3 is TGTGCCAGCACGTCAGGGGCGGCAACTTACAATGAGCAGTTCTTC. It yields the protein CASTSGAATYNEQFF.